The 23 T cell receptor beta chains presented below share a single source sample, sequenced in a study of T cells in Graves' hyperthyroidism and ophthalmopathy. It was RNA transcripts that yielded the amplified TCR beta CDR3 regions. HTBI primers were employed in a first-round RT-PCR of the TCR CDR3. One entry per CDR3 protein, called by TCRdb with MiXCR from the multiplex PCR reads. The profile shows 250,000 to 350,000 distinct CDR3 sequences, 16% of them singletons. The sample comprised blood. The source is a man younger than 45 with Graves' hyperthyroidism.

The CDR3 DNA reads TGTGCCAGCAGCCAAGTTACCTACAATGAGCAGTACTTC. This translates into CASSQVTYNEQYF. This sequence joins TRBV3-1 and TRBJ2-1; D unclear. Judging by the DNA end, TRBJ2-7 fits better; the J call may be wrong. Germline lookup yields CDR1 LGHDT and CDR2 YNNKEL (reference sequence). The CDR3 contains 13 residues.

J is TRBJ1-3 and V is TRBV5-1; no firm D call. The CDR3 covers 15 residues. V lost 4 bases, J lost 4 bases, and 15 bases lay in between. CDR1 is SGHRS and CDR2 is YFSETQ in the germline V gene. CDR3 loop: CASSPAPSRGNTIYF. The CDR3 DNA reads TGCGCCAGCAGCCCAGCCCCGAGCCGAGGAAACACCATATATTTT.

This clonotype was seen many times. This chain joins TRBV7-2 and TRBJ1-1; a possible D gene is TRBD1 (5 bases). The germline gives CDR1 SGHTA, CDR2 FQGNSA. This CDR3 is built from 14 residues. The V end was cut by 5 bases, the J end by 3 bases, with 13 bases between. The CDR3 coding sequence is TGTGCCAGCAGCCCCGTGGTACAGGACACTGAAGCTTTCTTT. It codes for CASSPVVQDTEAFF.

This clonotype was observed a few times. The chain carries TRBV10-3 and TRBJ2-7; the match to TRBD1 covers 7 bases. V trimming: 0 bases; J trimming: 1 base; junction bases outside the gene matches: 3. This CDR3 is 15 amino acids long. Per the germline V gene, CDR1 is ENHRY and CDR2 is SYGVKD. The CDR3 DNA reads as TGTGCCATCAGTGAGTCTAGGACAGGATCCTACGAGCAGTACTTC. It is translated as CAISESRTGSYEQYF.

This clonotype was counted a few times. The J gene is TRBJ1-6, the V gene TRBV5-5, with TRBD1 identical over 8 bases. J was trimmed by 9 bases and V by 5 bases; bases with no gene match: 7. CDR1 is SGHKS and CDR2 is YYEKEE in the germline V gene (reference sequence). This CDR3 is built from 14 residues. The CDR3 DNA sequence: TGTGCCAGCAGTGATGGACAGGGTGGTTCACCCCTCCACTTT. Protein sequence: CASSDGQGGSPLHF.

This clonotype was counted ten times or more. The CDR3 nucleotides read TGTGCCAGCAGCCCTAGCGGGAGGAACTACAATGAGCAGTTCTTC. This gives the protein CASSPSGRNYNEQFF. The J gene is TRBJ2-1, the V gene TRBV6-1; 11 nucleotides agree with TRBD2. The junction had 4 bases not matched to a gene; V was cut back by 6 bases and J by 3 bases. Germline V gene lookup returns CDR1 MNHNS and CDR2 SASEGT. The CDR3 totals 15 residues.

In regard to this clonotype: A read error may explain this, as a much larger clone is one base away. The rearrangement joins TRBV28 to TRBJ2-7; the D gene is possibly TRBD1 (6 bases). The CDR3 sequence is 15 residues long. Trimming took 4 bases from V and 5 from J, leaving 18 bases between them. Germline V gene data show CDR1 as MDHEN and CDR2 as SYDVKM. CDR3 DNA sequence: TGTGCCAGCAGTTACGCCGGGACACGGTATAACGAGCAGTACTTC. It codes for CASSYAGTRYNEQYF.

The chain couples TRBV6-1 to TRBJ2-1; 11 positions match TRBD2. Germline values: CDR1 MNHNS, CDR2 SASEGT. This CDR3 region has 15 residues. The V gene end was trimmed by 3 bases and the J gene end by 6 bases; junction bases not matched to a gene: 4. The CDR3 DNA follows: TGTGCCAGCAGTGATACTAGCGGGAGACGCAATGAGCAGTTCTTC. It translates to CASSDTSGRRNEQFF.

CDR3: CASSESYSYEQYF. CDR3 nucleotides: TGTGCCAGCAGTGAGTCTTACTCCTACGAGCAGTACTTC. The gene calls are TRBV6-1 and TRBJ2-7; D is unclear. This CDR3 is built from 13 residues. The V and J ends lost 3 bases and 0 bases respectively, with 6 bases between them. Germline CDR1 reads MNHNS; CDR2 reads SASEGT.

The chain employs TRBV7-9 and TRBJ2-2; no firm D call. CDR1 is SEHNR and CDR2 is FQNEAQ in the germline V gene (reference sequence). Trimming removed 4 bases at V and 1 base at J, with 10 bases between. The CDR3 runs 15 residues. The chain's CDR3 is CASSSVRRNTGELFF. The CDR3 DNA is TGTGCCAGCAGCTCCGTAAGAAGGAACACCGGGGAGCTGTTTTTT.

The V gene is TRBV6-1, the J gene TRBJ2-1, with D perhaps TRBD2 (6 bases). V dropped 5 bases and J dropped 5 bases, with 16 bases sitting between them. This CDR3 contains 15 residues. Germline assignment: CDR1 MNHNS and CDR2 SASEGT. CDR3 sequence (DNA): TGTGCCAGCAGTTTCCGCGGCGGGATCCACAATGAGCAGTTCTTC. As protein: CASSFRGGIHNEQFF.

The V call is TRBV19, the J call TRBJ2-3, with 13 nucleotides matching TRBD2. V lost 8 bases to trimming and J lost 0 bases; unmatched junction nucleotides: 14. Germline assignment: CDR1 LNHDA and CDR2 SQIVND (reference sequence). This CDR3 is built from 19 residues. CDR3 amino acids: CASRRTSGSFWVSTDTQYF. The DNA of the CDR3 is TGTGCCAGTCGCCGGACTAGCGGGAGTTTTTGGGTGAGCACAGATACGCAGTATTTT.

This clonotype was observed many times. V usage is TRBV27 and J usage is TRBJ1-2; D perhaps matches TRBD1 (5 bases). Deletions cut 6 bases from V and 7 bases from J, with 18 bases between. This CDR3 is 14 amino acids long. The V gene's germline CDR1 is MNHEY and CDR2 SMNVEV (reference sequence). CDR3 nucleotides: TGTGCCAGCAGCGACGGGCAGGGAGGACTTGGCTACACCTTC. Encoded protein: CASSDGQGGLGYTF.

V gene TRBV10-3 combines with J gene TRBJ2-2; the D gene is possibly TRBD2 (5 bases). CDR3 length: 15 residues. Germline V gene data show CDR1 as ENHRY and CDR2 as SYGVKD. With 2 bases removed from V and 3 bases from J, the gap between germline ends came to 10 bases. In DNA, the CDR3 is TGTGCCATCAGTGAGACGGACTCCGACACCGGGGAGCTGTTTTTT. Translation gives CAISETDSDTGELFF.

This clonotype was found a few times. The J gene is TRBJ2-7, the V gene TRBV6-1, with TRBD1 matching 9 bases. Per the germline V gene, CDR1 is MNHNS and CDR2 is SASEGT. This CDR3 is 13 amino acids long. V gave up 8 bases and J gave up 5 bases; unmatched junction bases: 7. The CDR3 spells CASARTGEDEQYF. As DNA, the CDR3 is TGTGCCAGCGCACGGACAGGGGAAGACGAGCAGTACTTC.

At least ten counts were recorded for this clonotype. V is TRBV7-3 and J is TRBJ1-2; 8 nucleotides align to TRBD1. Looked up from germline, CDR1 is SGHTA and CDR2 is FQGTGA. This CDR3 has 13 residues. The V gene end was trimmed by 4 bases and the J gene end by 8 bases; junction bases not matched to a gene: 6. The CDR3 here is CASSSGTGGGYTF. The CDR3 bases are TGTGCCAGCAGCTCCGGGACAGGCGGCGGCTACACCTTC.

The V call is TRBV20-1, the J call TRBJ2-7, with 9 bases lining up with TRBD1. The ends lost 2 bases at V and 4 bases at J; junction bases unmatched: 9. The length of the CDR3 is 15 residues. In germline, CDR1 is DFQATT, CDR2 SNEGSKA (reference sequence). CDR3 protein: CSARITDRGYYEQYF. The CDR3 region has the DNA TGCAGTGCTAGAATTACCGACAGGGGGTATTACGAGCAGTACTTC.

The rearrangement links TRBV29-1 to TRBJ2-7, with D maybe TRBD2 (5 bases). Germline loops: CDR1 SQVTM, CDR2 ANQGSEA. V lost 8 bases and J lost 4, with 21 bases in between. This CDR3 region has 14 residues. DNA for the CDR3: TGCAGCCATTCCGGAGGTGGATCTGGTTACGAGCAGTACTTC. It encodes CSHSGGGSGYEQYF.

This clonotype was recorded at least ten times. J is TRBJ1-1 and V is TRBV11-3; possibly TRBD1 for D (5 bases). V was trimmed by 1 base and J by 7 bases, leaving 7 bases between them. This CDR3 spans 12 amino acids. Germline CDR1 SGHNT, CDR2 YENEEA. The CDR3 nucleotides read TGTGCCAGCAGCTTAGCGGGGGTTGAAGCTTTCTTT. It translates to CASSLAGVEAFF.

In the case of this clonotype: The junction differs from germline at one of its ends, possibly a read error. The chain recombines TRBV7-9 with TRBJ2-7; the D gene is possibly TRBD2 (6 bases). Germline-derived CDR1 and CDR2 are SEHNR and FQNEAQ (reference sequence). This CDR3 is 15 amino acids long. The CDR3 is CVSSFLGGNSYEQYF. For the CDR3, the DNA is TGTGTCAGCAGCTTTTTGGGCGGGAACTCCTACGAGCAGTACTTC.

This chain links TRBV9 with TRBJ2-2; D is undetermined. The CDR3 is 15 residues long. V lost 0 bases and J 0 bases, leaving 6 bases between the germline ends. Germline assignment: CDR1 SGDLS and CDR2 YYNGEE. CDR3 sequence (DNA): TGTGCCAGCAGCGTAGGAGCTGCGAACACCGGGGAGCTGTTTTTT. Translated: CASSVGAANTGELFF.

This clonotype was observed at least ten times. The chain uses TRBV27 and TRBJ2-1; the D gene is possibly TRBD2 (5 bases). CDR3 length equals 16 residues. Germline CDR1 MNHEY, CDR2 SMNVEV (reference sequence). V lost 2 bases and J lost 1, with 12 bases in between. CDR3 coding DNA: TGTGCCAGCAGTTTAAGAGCTAGCCGATCCTACAATGAGCAGTTCTTC. It yields the protein CASSLRASRSYNEQFF.

This clonotype was seen many times. The chain combines TRBV7-9 with TRBJ2-1; TRBD2 is a possible D gene (6 bases). Germline values: CDR1 SEHNR, CDR2 FQNEAQ (reference sequence). CDR3 length equals 12 residues. The germline V and J ends were trimmed by 11 bases and 7 bases, with 15 bases remaining between them. The CDR3 is CASARESNEQFF. CDR3 in DNA: TGTGCCTCCGCACGGGAGAGTAATGAGCAGTTCTTC.